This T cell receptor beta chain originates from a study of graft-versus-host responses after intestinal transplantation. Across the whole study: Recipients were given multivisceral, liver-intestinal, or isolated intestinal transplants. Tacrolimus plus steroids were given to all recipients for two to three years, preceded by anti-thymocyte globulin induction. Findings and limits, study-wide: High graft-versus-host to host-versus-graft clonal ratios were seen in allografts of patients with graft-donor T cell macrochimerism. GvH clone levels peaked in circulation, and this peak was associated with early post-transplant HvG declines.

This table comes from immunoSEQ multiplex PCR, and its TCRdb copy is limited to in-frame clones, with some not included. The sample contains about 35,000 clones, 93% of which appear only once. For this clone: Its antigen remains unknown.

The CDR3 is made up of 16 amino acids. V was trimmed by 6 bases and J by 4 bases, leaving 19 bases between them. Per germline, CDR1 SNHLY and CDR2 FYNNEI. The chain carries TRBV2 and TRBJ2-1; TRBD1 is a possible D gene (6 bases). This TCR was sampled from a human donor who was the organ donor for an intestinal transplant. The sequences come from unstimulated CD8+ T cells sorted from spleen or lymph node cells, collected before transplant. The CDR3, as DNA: TGTGCCAGCAGCCCCACAGGGATAATTGGTTACAATGAGCAGTTCTTC. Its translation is CASSPTGIIGYNEQFF.